A single sample gave rise to the 9 T cell receptor beta chains below, sequenced in a study of T cells in Graves' hyperthyroidism and ophthalmopathy. Using RNA transcripts as the source, TCR beta CDR3 regions were amplified. The TCR CDR3 first-round RT-PCR relied on the HTBI primer set. Using its own MiXCR run on the multiplex PCR reads, TCRdb lists one record per CDR3 protein. The sample has over 450,000 distinct CDR3 sequences; around 14% are singletons. Sequencing was performed on blood. All receptors come from a woman younger than 30 with Graves' hyperthyroidism.

As concerns this clonotype: Possible read error: a much larger clone is one base away. This chain connects TRBV7-2 to TRBJ2-1, with TRBD2 as a possible D gene (6 bases). The length of the CDR3 is 15 residues. Germline V gene lookup returns CDR1 SGHTA and CDR2 FQGNSA. Here the CDR3 reads CASSLEPSAYNEQLF. The DNA of the CDR3 is TGTGCCAGCAGCTTAGAGCCTAGCGCTTACAATGAGCAGCTCTTC.

This chain uses TRBV6-1 with TRBJ2-7; TRBD1 aligns across 7 bases. Germline-derived CDR1 and CDR2 are MNHNS and SASEGT. The CDR3 covers 14 residues. With 5 bases clipped from V and 6 bases from J, the junction kept 10 bases outside the gene matches. CDR3 in amino acids: CASSPGQSDGEQYF. DNA of the CDR3: TGTGCCAGCAGTCCGGGACAGTCCGACGGCGAGCAGTACTTC.

This sequence joins TRBV12-3 or TRBV12-4 and TRBJ2-1, with 9 bases matching TRBD1. V shed 4 bases and J 6 bases; nucleotides not matched to a gene: 7. The CDR3 is made up of 15 amino acids. The CDR3, as DNA: TGTGCCAGCAGTTCCGGGACAGGGATTTTCAATGAGCAGTTCTTC. Encoded protein: CASSSGTGIFNEQFF.

This clonotype was seen at least ten times. The V and J genes are TRBV6-2 or TRBV6-3 and TRBJ2-5; TRBD2 is a possible D gene (5 bases). The CDR3 length is 13 residues. Germline-derived CDR1 and CDR2 are MNHEY and SVGEGT. V lost 1 base, J lost 5 bases, and 8 bases lay in between. This CDR3 reads CASSYWLAETQYF. The DNA for the CDR3 is TGTGCCAGCAGTTACTGGCTAGCCGAGACCCAGTACTTC.

This clonotype occurred many times. The chain uses TRBV2 and TRBJ1-2; 7 bases align to TRBD1. With V trimmed by 3 bases and J by 3 bases, 7 bases remained unmatched. The CDR3 length is 15 residues. Germline loops: CDR1 SNHLY, CDR2 FYNNEI. CDR3 loop: CASSDQSGQYYGYTF. CDR3 nucleotide sequence: TGTGCCAGCAGTGATCAGTCGGGACAGTACTATGGCTACACCTTC.

J is TRBJ1-2 and V is TRBV5-1, with 8 bases lining up with TRBD1. V was pared by 4 bases and J by 2 bases, with 7 bases of the junction left unmatched. CDR1 and CDR2 from the germline V gene are SGHRS and YFSETQ. CDR3 length equals 15 residues. This chain's CDR3 is CASSPERTGNYGYTF. CDR3 bases: TGCGCCAGCAGCCCGGAAAGGACAGGGAACTATGGCTACACCTTC.

Points on this clonotype: Germline and junction disagree at one end, which may indicate a read error. The CDR3: CASSQEASGYNEQFF. Written as DNA, the CDR3 is TGCGCCAGCAGCCAAGAGGCTAGCGGCTACAATGAGCAGTTCTTC. The chain employs TRBV11-1 and TRBJ2-1, with TRBD2 identical over 7 bases. This CDR3 is 15 amino acids long. CDR1 and CDR2 from the germline V gene are SGHAT and FQDESV (reference sequence).

This clonotype was seen at least ten times. The chain has TRBV11-3 and TRBJ2-1; no reliable D call. The CDR3 runs to 14 residues. CDR1 is SGHNT, CDR2 YENEEA, per germline. The V gene lost 2 bases and the J gene lost 0 bases, with 5 bases spanning the gap. The CDR3 nucleotides read TGTGCCAGCAGCTTATGCTACTCCTACAATGAGCAGTTCTTC. It translates to CASSLCYSYNEQFF.

This clonotype was observed at least ten times. The V gene is TRBV24-1, the J gene TRBJ2-5, with D perhaps matching TRBD1 or TRBD2 (6 bases each). CDR1 is KGHDR and CDR2 is SFDVKD in the germline V gene. The length of the CDR3 is 17 residues. V dropped 5 bases and J dropped 4 bases, with 22 bases sitting between them. CDR3 residues: CATSATKGGWDRETQYF. The CDR3 bases are TGTGCCACCAGTGCCACAAAGGGGGGTTGGGATAGAGAGACCCAGTACTTC.